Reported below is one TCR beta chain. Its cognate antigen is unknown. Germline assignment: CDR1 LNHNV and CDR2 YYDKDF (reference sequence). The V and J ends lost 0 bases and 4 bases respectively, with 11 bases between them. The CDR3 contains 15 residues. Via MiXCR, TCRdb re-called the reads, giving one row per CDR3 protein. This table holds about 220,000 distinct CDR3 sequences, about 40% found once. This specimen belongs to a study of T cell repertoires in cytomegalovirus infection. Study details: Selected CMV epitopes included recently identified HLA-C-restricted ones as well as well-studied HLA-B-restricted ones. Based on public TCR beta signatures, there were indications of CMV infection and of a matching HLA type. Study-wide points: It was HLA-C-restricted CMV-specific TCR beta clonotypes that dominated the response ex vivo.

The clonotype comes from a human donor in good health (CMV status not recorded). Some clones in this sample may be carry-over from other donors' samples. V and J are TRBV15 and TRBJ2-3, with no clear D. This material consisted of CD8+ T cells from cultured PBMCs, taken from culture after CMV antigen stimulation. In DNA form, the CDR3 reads TGTGCCACCAGCAGAGACTTCCTGAGTGCAGATACGCAGTATTTT. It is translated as CATSRDFLSADTQYF.